This T cell receptor (beta chain) was documented in a study of cytomegalovirus exposure and HLA in healthy donors. Study observations and caveats: Analysis was carried out at a later point, and it linked a missense DCLRE1C variant to TCR beta V- and J-gene trimming. A later analysis by the authors found several of the most significant clusters apparently linked to common viral pathogens. The authors reported that TCR beta sequences could predict HLA-A and HLA-B alleles. These predictions were accurate for most subjects in the first cohort.

Note on this clone: Its antigen is currently unknown.

Those who donated were healthy bone marrow donors. Both 60 Vbeta primers and 13 Jbeta primers went into the PCR. Profiling relied on immunoSEQ multiplex PCR, and the TCRdb table lists in-frame clones only, not all of them. The sample has about 130,000 clones. The CDR3 totals 16 residues. The V end was cut by 4 bases, the J end by 2 bases, with 17 bases between. CDR1 and CDR2 from the germline V gene are SGDLS and YYNGEE. The sequence derives from a woman aged 40 to 50 in good health and CMV-seropositive. V and J are TRBV9 and TRBJ2-3, with D possibly matching TRBD2 (6 bases). Sequencing was carried out using PBMCs. CDR3 region: CASSLEGGLVTDTQYF. CDR3 DNA: TGTGCCAGCAGCCTGGAAGGAGGGTTGGTCACAGATACGCAGTATTTT.